This T cell receptor (beta chain) was documented in a study of T cells in Graves' hyperthyroidism and ophthalmopathy. CDR1 is MNHNS, CDR2 SASEGT, per germline. The CDR3 is made up of 15 amino acids. Trimming removed 6 bases from V and 2 bases from J; junction bases left unmatched: 8. This clonotype was counted only a few times. Authors of the study amplified TCR beta CDR3 regions from RNA transcripts. Using the HTBI primer set, a first-round RT-PCR was run on the TCR CDR3. MiXCR was run by TCRdb on the multiplex PCR reads, yielding one entry per CDR3 protein. Among hundreds of thousands of distinct CDR3 sequences, about 25% were seen once, and the ten largest hold 73%.

Material: blood. This clonotype was obtained from a man aged 50 to 60 with Graves' hyperthyroidism. The chain carries TRBV6-1 and TRBJ2-3; TRBD1 aligns across 7 bases. The CDR3 region is CASRLGQRYTDTQYF. In DNA, the CDR3 is TGTGCCAGCAGGCTGGGACAGCGGTACACAGATACGCAGTATTTT.